This TCR beta chain is drawn from a study of T cell clonotyping in hematopoietic cell transplantation. The assay was immunoSEQ multiplex PCR, and TCRdb's table has in-frame clones only and misses some. This table has over 1,000 clones, 65% to 85% appearing once. V lost 6 bases, J lost 9 bases, and 8 bases stayed unmatched. Germline CDR1 and CDR2: MDHEN and SYDVKM. CDR3 length equals 14 residues. The TCR originated in a female patient aged 50-65 years who had an allogeneic stem cell transplant, so the T cells may come from the graft donor. Some clones in this sample may be carry-over from other donors' samples. The V and J genes are TRBV28 and TRBJ1-6, with 7 bases that match TRBD1. The sequenced sample was PBMCs, obtained 30 days after allogeneic stem cell transplant. CDR3 protein: CASSSTGEGSPLHF. CDR3 coding DNA: TGTGCCAGCAGCTCTACAGGGGAAGGTTCACCCCTCCACTTT.